Many counts were recorded for the clone carrying this T cell receptor (beta chain). Its antigen is currently unknown. RNA transcripts served as the template for amplifying TCR beta CDR3 regions. Researchers ran a first-round RT-PCR on the TCR CDR3 using the HTBI primer set. TCRdb redid the calling of the multiplex PCR reads with MiXCR, one entry per CDR3 protein. This table has 500,000 or so distinct CDR3 sequences, roughly a sixth appearing once. This specimen comes from a study of T cells in Graves' hyperthyroidism and ophthalmopathy. Findings and caveats of the study: Within blood appeared most thyroid clonotypes that had expanded above 0.001.

Clinical Activity Scores of at least 3, NOSPECS grades of at least 4 and durations under 3 months characterized ophthalmopathy patients. Sequencing was performed on blood. This receptor was identified in a woman aged 25 to 39 with Graves' ophthalmopathy.

CDR3 residues: CSAPWDRGRETQYF. In DNA, the CDR3 is TGCAGTGCCCCCTGGGACAGGGGGCGTGAGACCCAGTACTTC. V and J are TRBV20-1 and TRBJ2-5; 12 bases line up with TRBD1. The ends lost 6 bases at V and 5 bases at J; junction bases unmatched: 7. The CDR3 is made up of 14 amino acids. Germline V CDR1 and CDR2: DFQATT, SNEGSKA (reference sequence).